The T cell receptor beta chain described here comes from a study of blood T cells in healthy people across ages. This clonotype was observed at least ten times. Alongside a J-beta primer mix, a sample-barcoded 5' primer served in a second PCR lasting roughly 7 to 11 cycles. TCRdb ran MiXCR on the 5' RACE reads and lists one entry per CDR3 protein. The sample has roughly 1.6 million distinct CDR3 sequences; about 31% are singletons. The sequenced sample was blood. The source of this sequence is a woman in her twenties or thirties in good health.

This CDR3 reads CASSPLRTGDGYTF. As DNA, the CDR3 is TGTGCCAGCAGCCCACTGCGGACAGGAGATGGCTACACCTTC. The chain uses TRBV11-2 and TRBJ1-2; TRBD1 aligns across 7 bases. Germline CDR1 SGHAT, CDR2 FQNNGV. With 5 bases clipped from V and 6 bases from J, the junction kept 9 bases outside the gene matches. This CDR3 is built from 14 residues.